This T cell receptor (beta chain) is drawn from a study of T cell changes during pregnancy in multiple sclerosis. V was cut by 5 bases and J by 0 bases, with 10 bases left in between. CDR3 length: 14 residues. Germline CDR1 is SEHNR and CDR2 is FQNEAQ (reference sequence). Measured with immunoSEQ multiplex PCR; TCRdb has only the in-frame clones, and not every one. The sample consists of over 8,000 clones, 80% to 90% of them appearing once. The J gene is TRBJ1-1, the V gene TRBV7-9, with a tentative D call TRBD1 (6 bases). The specimen was CD8+ T cells from peripheral blood mononuclear cells, collected in the first trimester of pregnancy. The source is a female donor in good health, enrolled as a control in a pregnancy study. The CDR3 loop is CASSPGQMNTEAFF. CDR3 nucleotide sequence: TGTGCCAGCAGCCCCGGACAGATGAACACTGAAGCTTTCTTT.